The 6 T cell receptor beta chains in this list originate from one sample, sequenced in a study of shared clonotypes between healthy human individuals. Repertoires were generated with immunoSEQ multiplex PCR, while TCRdb's copy carries only in-frame clones and drops some. This table holds 2 million to 2.5 million clones, 90% to 96% found once. Material: naive CD4+ T cells sorted from blood. Stated subset: CD45RA+ positively selected. Receptors were obtained from a man aged 18 to 29 in good health.

The chain carries TRBV18 and TRBJ1-1, with D possibly being TRBD1 (5 bases). The CDR3 is 14 amino acids. Trimming shortened V by 2 bases and J by 4 bases, and 11 bases separated the two germline ends. Germline-derived CDR1 and CDR2 are KGHSH and LQKENI. The CDR3 sequence is CASSPRQWGTEAFF. DNA of the CDR3: TGTGCCAGCTCACCAAGACAGTGGGGCACTGAAGCTTTCTTT.

The V and J genes are TRBV5-1 and TRBJ2-7; D is possibly TRBD2 (7 bases). The CDR3 is 14 residues long. CDR1 is SGHRS, CDR2 YFSETQ, per germline. With 4 bases removed from V and 4 bases from J, the gap between germline ends came to 15 bases. CDR3 sequence (DNA): TGCGCCAGCAGCAGCGGGACAAAGGGGTACGAGCAGTACTTC. This encodes CASSSGTKGYEQYF.

The count of this clone is one. The germline gene is not matched at one end of the junction; a read error may be the cause. The genes are TRBV6-1 and TRBJ2-3, with TRBD1 as a possible D gene (6 bases). The CDR3 covers 15 residues. Germline CDR1 is MNHNS and CDR2 is SASEGT. CDR3 sequence (DNA): TGTGCCAGCAGTGAAGGACAGGCCCTCACAGATGCGCAGTATTTT. Translation: CASSEGQALTDAQYF.

CDR3 nucleotide sequence: TGTGCCAGCAGTTACTCGAAGGGGGCTGAAGCTTTCTTT. The encoded protein is CASSYSKGAEAFF. The gene calls are TRBV6-5 and TRBJ1-1, with a possible D match to TRBD1 (6 bases). Germline V gene sequence: CDR1 MNHEY, CDR2 SVGAGI. The V end was cut by 0 bases, the J end by 6 bases, with 8 bases between. The CDR3 loop spans 13 amino acids.

J is TRBJ1-6 and V is TRBV7-9, with D perhaps matching TRBD1 (6 bases). Germline lookup yields CDR1 SEHNR and CDR2 FQNEAQ (reference sequence). V lost 2 bases, J lost 10 bases, and 15 bases lay in between. CDR3 size: 15 residues. The CDR3 here is CASSLLGAPISPLHF. The CDR3 DNA reads as TGTGCCAGCAGCTTATTGGGGGCGCCCATATCACCCCTCCACTTT.

The table lists this clone with a count of one. V gene TRBV5-6 combines with J gene TRBJ1-5; a possible D gene is TRBD1 (5 bases). V lost 6 bases to trimming and J lost 1 base, with 20 bases between them. There are 17 residues in the CDR3. In germline, CDR1 is SGHDT, CDR2 YYEEEE. Here the CDR3 reads CASKGRDPGGSNQPQHF. The DNA of the CDR3 is TGTGCCAGCAAAGGCCGGGACCCCGGAGGAAGCAATCAGCCCCAGCATTTT.